A selection of T cell receptor beta chains follows, all from one sample in a study of T cell responses to AZD1222 COVID-19 vaccine. Assay: immunoSEQ multiplex PCR; the TCRdb copy retains only in-frame clones and omits some. This sample has some 180,000 clones, with around 94% found just once. This specimen was peripheral blood, taken 28 days after the second dose of the MenACWY control vaccine. The receptors were gathered from an adult who received the MenACWY meningococcal vaccine as a control. Both conserved end residues are part of each CDR3. The order of the fields is D gene, J gene, V gene, clone size, CDR3 protein, CDR3 DNA. A D gene is named only where the DNA matches it firmly. Expanded clones are given a class, and other clones once, few, many or no size at all.

D gene: TRBD1
J gene: TRBJ1-5
V gene: TRBV27
clone size: NA
CDR3 protein: CASSSRKGQGGLGLSNQPQHF
CDR3 DNA: TGTGCCAGCAGTTCTAGGAAGGGACAGGGCGGACTGGGCCTATCGAATCAGCCCCAGCATTTT

D gene: NA
J gene: TRBJ2-7
V gene: TRBV7-2
clone size: NA
CDR3 protein: CASSLADTASYEQYF
CDR3 DNA: TGTGCCAGCAGCTTAGCGGACACAGCCTCCTACGAGCAGTACTTC

D gene: NA
J gene: TRBJ1-1
V gene: TRBV3-1/TRBV3-2
clone size: NA
CDR3 protein: CASSQGRAGTEAFF
CDR3 DNA: TGTGCCAGCAGCCAAGGTAGGGCTGGCACTGAAGCTTTCTTT

D gene: NA
J gene: TRBJ2-3
V gene: TRBV11-1
clone size: NA
CDR3 protein: CASTVLTSTDTQYF
CDR3 DNA: TGTGCCAGCACCGTCCTGACTAGCACAGATACGCAGTATTTT

D gene: NA
J gene: TRBJ2-2
V gene: TRBV19
clone size: once
CDR3 protein: CASSIARGLSTGELFF
CDR3 DNA: TGTGCCAGTAGTATAGCCAGGGGCCTAAGCACCGGGGAGCTGTTTTTT

D gene: TRBD2
J gene: TRBJ2-1
V gene: TRBV19
clone size: NA
CDR3 protein: CATKELADNEQFF
CDR3 DNA: TGTGCCACAAAGGAACTAGCGGACAATGAGCAGTTCTTC

D gene: NA
J gene: TRBJ2-1
V gene: TRBV5-4
clone size: NA
CDR3 protein: CASSFGGRLSSYNEQFF
CDR3 DNA: TGTGCCAGCAGCTTTGGGGGGAGGCTGAGCTCCTACAATGAGCAGTTCTTC

D gene: TRBD2
J gene: TRBJ2-1
V gene: TRBV28
clone size: NA
CDR3 protein: CASSLPGLAVTYNEQFF
CDR3 DNA: TGTGCCAGCAGCCTCCCCGGACTAGCGGTAACCTACAATGAGCAGTTCTTC

D gene: TRBD2
J gene: TRBJ2-1
V gene: TRBV5-1
clone size: NA
CDR3 protein: CASSSGLASYNEQFF
CDR3 DNA: TGCGCCAGCAGCTCGGGACTAGCCTCCTACAATGAGCAGTTCTTC

D gene: TRBD1
J gene: TRBJ1-2
V gene: TRBV7-9
clone size: once
CDR3 protein: CASSLGAGGADGYTF
CDR3 DNA: TGTGCCAGCAGCTTAGGGGCAGGGGGCGCGGATGGCTACACCTTC

D gene: TRBD2
J gene: TRBJ2-1
V gene: TRBV6-1
clone size: NA
CDR3 protein: CASSEVGLAGYNEQFF
CDR3 DNA: TGTGCCAGCAGTGAAGTGGGACTAGCGGGATACAATGAGCAGTTCTTC

D gene: NA
J gene: TRBJ1-2
V gene: TRBV18
clone size: NA
CDR3 protein: CASSPPRGGSANYGYTF
CDR3 DNA: TGTGCCAGCTCACCACCGAGGGGAGGTTCAGCTAACTATGGCTACACCTTC

D gene: NA
J gene: TRBJ1-2
V gene: TRBV6-5
clone size: NA
CDR3 protein: CASSYKQGPYGYTF
CDR3 DNA: TGTGCCAGCAGTTACAAACAGGGTCCCTATGGCTACACCTTC

D gene: NA
J gene: TRBJ1-2
V gene: TRBV19
clone size: NA
CDR3 protein: CASSAGTQNYGYTF
CDR3 DNA: TGTGCCAGTAGTGCCGGGACACAAAACTATGGCTACACCTTC

D gene: NA
J gene: TRBJ1-5
V gene: TRBV2
clone size: NA
CDR3 protein: CASSVSMDQPQHF
CDR3 DNA: TGTGCCAGCAGTGTGTCAATGGATCAGCCCCAGCATTTT

D gene: NA
J gene: TRBJ1-2
V gene: TRBV29-1
clone size: NA
CDR3 protein: CSVPGGYTF
CDR3 DNA: TGCAGCGTTCCGGGCGGCTACACCTTC

D gene: NA
J gene: TRBJ1-1
V gene: TRBV14
clone size: NA
CDR3 protein: CASSQGLFWGVGTEAFF
CDR3 DNA: TGTGCCAGCAGCCAAGGCCTTTTCTGGGGTGTAGGGACTGAAGCTTTCTTT

D gene: NA
J gene: TRBJ2-1
V gene: TRBV28
clone size: NA
CDR3 protein: CASSPIIRGNEQFF
CDR3 DNA: TGTGCCAGCAGTCCTATCATCCGGGGGAATGAGCAGTTCTTC

D gene: TRBD1
J gene: TRBJ1-1
V gene: TRBV6-5
clone size: NA
CDR3 protein: CASSLRDRNTEAFF
CDR3 DNA: TGTGCCAGCAGTCTCCGGGACAGGAACACTGAAGCTTTCTTT

D gene: NA
J gene: TRBJ1-2
V gene: TRBV7-9
clone size: NA
CDR3 protein: CASSLGGQGGDGYTF
CDR3 DNA: TGTGCCAGCAGCTTAGGAGGGCAGGGAGGAGATGGCTACACCTTC

D gene: TRBD2
J gene: TRBJ2-7
V gene: TRBV5-1
clone size: NA
CDR3 protein: CASSPTSGRTYEQYF
CDR3 DNA: TGCGCCAGCAGCCCTACTAGCGGGAGGACCTACGAGCAGTACTTC

D gene: TRBD1
J gene: TRBJ1-1
V gene: TRBV11-2
clone size: NA
CDR3 protein: CASSLKRFSDRDTEAFF
CDR3 DNA: TGTGCCAGCAGCTTAAAACGGTTTTCGGACAGGGACACTGAAGCTTTCTTT

D gene: NA
J gene: TRBJ2-7
V gene: TRBV7-2
clone size: NA
CDR3 protein: CASSLEAGRFYEQYF
CDR3 DNA: TGTGCCAGCAGCTTAGAGGCAGGGAGATTCTACGAGCAGTACTTC

D gene: NA
J gene: TRBJ1-1
V gene: TRBV15
clone size: NA
CDR3 protein: CATSNPGVATEAFF
CDR3 DNA: TGTGCCACCAGCAACCCAGGGGTGGCCACTGAAGCTTTCTTT

D gene: NA
J gene: TRBJ1-5
V gene: TRBV30
clone size: NA
CDR3 protein: CAWSVGGYNQPQHF
CDR3 DNA: TGTGCCTGGAGTGTCGGGGGCTACAATCAGCCCCAGCATTTT

D gene: NA
J gene: TRBJ1-1
V gene: TRBV21-1
clone size: NA
CDR3 protein: CASSKGEIWIRAYTEAFF
CDR3 DNA: TGTGCCAGCAGCAAGGGGGAGATCTGGATCCGGGCGTACACTGAAGCTTTCTTT

D gene: TRBD2
J gene: TRBJ2-5
V gene: TRBV6-5
clone size: NA
CDR3 protein: CASEIGRAAGTQYF
CDR3 DNA: TGTGCCAGCGAGATCGGGAGGGCCGCAGGGACCCAGTACTTC

D gene: NA
J gene: TRBJ1-5
V gene: TRBV19
clone size: NA
CDR3 protein: CASSIFPGPNQPQHF
CDR3 DNA: TGTGCCAGTAGTATATTTCCAGGTCCCAATCAGCCCCAGCATTTT

D gene: NA
J gene: TRBJ1-1
V gene: TRBV6-5
clone size: NA
CDR3 protein: CASRQGQNTEAFF
CDR3 DNA: TGTGCCAGCAGACAAGGACAGAACACTGAAGCTTTCTTT

D gene: TRBD2
J gene: TRBJ2-5
V gene: TRBV29-1
clone size: NA
CDR3 protein: CSVLAGGRETQYF
CDR3 DNA: TGCAGCGTTTTAGCGGGAGGGCGAGAGACCCAGTACTTC

D gene: NA
J gene: TRBJ2-7
V gene: TRBV10-3
clone size: NA
CDR3 protein: CAISELPSEGLVEQYF
CDR3 DNA: TGTGCCATCAGTGAGTTGCCTAGCGAGGGCCTGGTCGAGCAGTACTTC

D gene: TRBD1
J gene: TRBJ1-2
V gene: TRBV4-3
clone size: NA
CDR3 protein: CASSQAGGYGYTF
CDR3 DNA: TGCGCCAGCAGCCAAGCAGGGGGCTATGGCTACACCTTC

D gene: TRBD2
J gene: TRBJ2-1
V gene: TRBV24-1
clone size: NA
CDR3 protein: CATSDLGTSDFNEQFF
CDR3 DNA: TGTGCCACCAGTGATTTAGGGACTAGCGATTTCAATGAGCAGTTCTTC

D gene: TRBD1
J gene: TRBJ1-1
V gene: TRBV19
clone size: NA
CDR3 protein: CASRDRGRLTEAFF
CDR3 DNA: TGTGCCAGTAGGGACAGGGGGCGGCTCACTGAAGCTTTCTTT

D gene: NA
J gene: TRBJ1-2
V gene: TRBV29-1
clone size: few
CDR3 protein: CSVEGGAPGYGYTF
CDR3 DNA: TGCAGCGTTGAAGGGGGGGCCCCGGGCTATGGCTACACCTTC

D gene: NA
J gene: TRBJ2-7
V gene: TRBV25-1
clone size: NA
CDR3 protein: CASSNLRDGTYEQYF
CDR3 DNA: TGTGCCAGCAGCAACCTCCGGGACGGGACCTACGAGCAGTACTTC

D gene: NA
J gene: TRBJ2-1
V gene: TRBV5-4
clone size: once
CDR3 protein: CASSLGRQPYNEQFF
CDR3 DNA: TGTGCCAGCAGCTTGGGGCGACAACCTTACAATGAGCAGTTCTTC

D gene: TRBD1
J gene: TRBJ1-1
V gene: TRBV6-5
clone size: NA
CDR3 protein: CASSYSLTGGGTEAFF
CDR3 DNA: TGTGCCAGCAGTTACTCGCTCACAGGGGGTGGTACTGAAGCTTTCTTT

D gene: TRBD1
J gene: TRBJ2-7
V gene: TRBV19
clone size: many
CDR3 protein: CASSPGGYEQYF
CDR3 DNA: TGTGCCAGTAGCCCAGGGGGTTACGAGCAGTACTTC

D gene: NA
J gene: TRBJ2-3
V gene: TRBV5-1
clone size: NA
CDR3 protein: CASSLATGADTQYF
CDR3 DNA: TGCGCCAGCAGCTTGGCCACCGGGGCGGATACGCAGTATTTT

D gene: TRBD2
J gene: TRBJ2-1
V gene: TRBV28
clone size: NA
CDR3 protein: CASSLGTSRFYNEQFF
CDR3 DNA: TGTGCCAGCAGTTTAGGGACTAGTCGGTTTTACAATGAGCAGTTCTTC

D gene: TRBD2
J gene: TRBJ2-1
V gene: TRBV4-2
clone size: NA
CDR3 protein: CASSTEAIAGEIDEQFF
CDR3 DNA: TGTGCCAGCAGTACGGAGGCCATAGCGGGAGAGATCGATGAGCAGTTCTTC

D gene: NA
J gene: TRBJ1-5
V gene: TRBV6-1
clone size: NA
CDR3 protein: CASSESSGENQPQHF
CDR3 DNA: TGTGCCAGCAGTGAAAGTTCAGGGGAGAATCAGCCCCAGCATTTT

D gene: NA
J gene: TRBJ2-4
V gene: TRBV5-3
clone size: NA
CDR3 protein: CARSLVFWATNIQYF
CDR3 DNA: TGTGCCAGAAGCTTGGTTTTTTGGGCTACAAACATTCAGTACTTC

D gene: NA
J gene: TRBJ1-1
V gene: TRBV28
clone size: NA
CDR3 protein: CASSLWKNTEAFF
CDR3 DNA: TGTGCCAGCAGTTTATGGAAAAACACTGAAGCTTTCTTT

D gene: NA
J gene: TRBJ1-2
V gene: TRBV29-1
clone size: once
CDR3 protein: CSAEPPGSRSYTF
CDR3 DNA: TGCAGCGCCGAACCCCCCGGGAGCCGGAGCTACACCTTC

D gene: NA
J gene: TRBJ1-1
V gene: TRBV5-1
clone size: NA
CDR3 protein: CASSLNSGGTEAFF
CDR3 DNA: TGCGCCAGCAGCTTGAACTCTGGTGGCACTGAAGCTTTCTTT

D gene: NA
J gene: TRBJ2-5
V gene: TRBV4-2
clone size: NA
CDR3 protein: CASSQEGGNWAGQETQYF
CDR3 DNA: TGTGCCAGCAGCCAAGAAGGGGGGAATTGGGCGGGCCAAGAGACCCAGTACTTC

D gene: TRBD2
J gene: TRBJ2-7
V gene: TRBV28
clone size: NA
CDR3 protein: CASSRLAGGRIPYEQYF
CDR3 DNA: TGTGCCAGCAGCCGACTAGCGGGAGGACGTATCCCCTACGAGCAGTACTTC

D gene: TRBD2
J gene: TRBJ2-1
V gene: TRBV11-3
clone size: few
CDR3 protein: CASSLTVGLAWVDEQFF
CDR3 DNA: TGTGCCAGCAGCTTAACGGTGGGACTAGCGTGGGTTGATGAGCAGTTCTTC

D gene: NA
J gene: TRBJ1-2
V gene: TRBV30
clone size: NA
CDR3 protein: CAFTVSYGYTF
CDR3 DNA: TGTGCCTTTACAGTCTCCTATGGCTACACCTTC

D gene: TRBD2
J gene: TRBJ2-3
V gene: TRBV6-5
clone size: NA
CDR3 protein: CASSSGRRDTQYF
CDR3 DNA: TGTGCCAGCAGTAGCGGGAGAAGAGATACGCAGTATTTT

D gene: TRBD1
J gene: TRBJ2-4
V gene: TRBV6-5
clone size: NA
CDR3 protein: CASRGTGIAKNIQYF
CDR3 DNA: TGTGCCAGCAGGGGGACAGGGATAGCCAAAAACATTCAGTACTTC

D gene: NA
J gene: TRBJ2-7
V gene: TRBV7-8
clone size: NA
CDR3 protein: CASSTREEQYF
CDR3 DNA: TGTGCCAGCAGCACTAGGGAAGAGCAGTACTTC

D gene: NA
J gene: TRBJ1-2
V gene: TRBV19
clone size: once
CDR3 protein: CASSPQGNYGYTF
CDR3 DNA: TGTGCCAGTAGTCCTCAGGGTAACTATGGCTACACCTTC

D gene: TRBD1
J gene: TRBJ1-2
V gene: TRBV18
clone size: NA
CDR3 protein: CASSPLRGRDGYTF
CDR3 DNA: TGTGCCAGCTCACCTCTCAGGGGGCGCGACGGCTACACCTTC

D gene: NA
J gene: TRBJ1-5
V gene: TRBV2
clone size: NA
CDR3 protein: CASSTPGGGGNQPQHF
CDR3 DNA: TGTGCCAGCAGCACACCGGGGGGGGGAGGCAATCAGCCCCAGCATTTT

D gene: NA
J gene: TRBJ1-1
V gene: TRBV5-8
clone size: NA
CDR3 protein: CASSSRLNTEAFF
CDR3 DNA: TGTGCCAGCAGCTCAAGACTGAACACTGAAGCTTTCTTT

D gene: NA
J gene: TRBJ1-6
V gene: TRBV19
clone size: NA
CDR3 protein: CASSIRGHNSPLHF
CDR3 DNA: TGTGCCAGTAGTATCAGGGGTCATAATTCACCCCTCCACTTT